Listed here are 7 T cell receptor beta chains from one sample, sequenced in a study of OX40 agonist ivuxolimab in advanced cancers. The protocol was immunoSEQ multiplex PCR, while the TCRdb copy is restricted to in-frame clones and leaves out a portion. The sample lists about 43,000 clones, around 87% occurring once. The sequencing used CD4+ or CD8+ T cells sorted from blood, collected in a trial of the OX40 agonist ivuxolimab. The receptors come from an adult with an advanced solid tumor such as melanoma, head and neck, liver or kidney cancer.

The genes are TRBV19 and TRBJ1-1, with a tentative D call TRBD1 (5 bases). The CDR3 is 14 amino acids. Trimming stripped 5 bases from V and 5 bases from J, with 15 bases between. Looked up from germline, CDR1 is LNHDA and CDR2 is SQIVND (reference sequence). The CDR3 is CASSLRGRKTEAFF. In nucleotides, the CDR3 is TGTGCCAGTAGTTTAAGGGGCCGTAAGACTGAAGCTTTCTTT.

Here the CDR3 DNA reads TGTGCCAGTATAAAGGCAGGGGGCAATGAGCAGTTCTTC. It translates to CASIKAGGNEQFF. The V and J genes are TRBV19 and TRBJ2-1, with 7 bases that match TRBD1. V trimming: 7 bases; J trimming: 6 bases; junction bases outside the gene matches: 6. The CDR3 runs 13 residues. Germline CDR1 and CDR2: LNHDA and SQIVND (reference sequence).

This clone has only a few counts. The V gene is TRBV6-5, the J gene TRBJ1-2; no clear D gene. Germline V gives CDR1 MNHEY, CDR2 SVGAGI. Trimming left V 2 bases short and J 7 bases short, with 17 bases between. The CDR3 extends over 15 amino acids. The DNA for the CDR3 is TGTGCCAGCAGTTACCTTTCTGGCAGTGTGGGTGGCTACACCTTC. Amino acid sequence: CASSYLSGSVGGYTF.

The V call is TRBV18, the J call TRBJ2-5; 12 positions match TRBD2. V gave up 3 bases and J gave up 1 base; unmatched junction bases: 6. The germline CDR1 and CDR2 sequences are KGHSH and LQKENI. The CDR3 consists of 17 residues. In DNA, the CDR3 is TGTGCCAGCTCACCGTCACTAGCGGGAGGTTCCCAAGAGACCCAGTACTTC. Protein product: CASSPSLAGGSQETQYF. Full variable domain (outside the CDR3, taken from reference TRBV18 and TRBJ2-5): NAGVMQNPRHLVRRRGQEARLRCSPMKGHSHVYWYRQLPEEGLKFMVYLQKENIIDESGMPKERFSAEFPKEGPSILRIQQVVRGDSAAYFCASSPSLAGGSQETQYFGPGTRLLVL.

This sequence joins TRBV4-1 and TRBJ2-7; 11 positions agree with TRBD2. Germline assignment: CDR1 MGHRA and CDR2 YSYEKL. The trim removed 2 bases at V and 6 bases at J, leaving 6 bases unmatched. This CDR3 is built from 15 residues. Written as DNA, the CDR3 is TGCGCCAGCAGCCAAACACTAGCGGGAGAACGCGAGCAGTACTTC. This gives the protein CASSQTLAGEREQYF.

The V gene is TRBV7-3, the J gene TRBJ2-7, with TRBD2 identical over 10 bases. Per germline, CDR1 SGHTA and CDR2 FQGTGA. The CDR3 has 17 amino acids. V lost 5 bases, J lost 0 bases, and 10 bases stayed unmatched. The chain's CDR3 is CASSRTLAGALSYEQYF. For the CDR3, the DNA is TGTGCCAGCAGCCGAACGCTAGCGGGAGCCCTCTCCTACGAGCAGTACTTC.

Remarks on this clone: The same CDR3 arises from other DNA sequences in this sample as well. J is TRBJ2-5 and V is TRBV29-1, with D perhaps TRBD1 or TRBD2 (6 bases each). Trimming removed 6 bases from V and 8 bases from J, with 16 bases in between. The CDR3 runs to 12 residues. CDR1 is SQVTM and CDR2 is ANQGSEA in the germline V gene. CDR3 DNA sequence: TGCAGCGTGGAGAGGGGGGTGGGCACCCAGTACTTC. Translating it yields CSVERGVGTQYF. Full variable domain (missing parts from reference TRBV29-1 and TRBJ2-5): SAVISQKPSRDICQRGTSLTIQCQVDSQVTMMFWYRQQPGQSLTLIATANQGSEATYESGFVIDKFPISRPNLTFSTLTVSNMSPEDSSIYLCSVERGVGTQYFGPGTRLLVL.